The 32 T cell receptor beta chains listed next were all sequenced from one sample in a study of Ad26.COV2.S vaccination and SARS-CoV-2 variants. Repertoires were generated with immunoSEQ multiplex PCR, while TCRdb's copy carries only in-frame clones and drops some. The data contain about 390,000 clones, 88% of them singletons. Treatment denoted: 19 received Ad26.COV2.S at low or high dose, single or two shots; about 5 received placebo; per-sample allocation not given. Samples came from day 63 after the first vaccine or placebo injection. Source: peripheral blood, taken in a trial of Ad26.COV2.S vaccine versus placebo. All receptors derive from a person aged 18 to 59 who received the Ad26.COV2.S COVID-19 vaccine or a placebo.

The gene calls are TRBV5-4 and TRBJ2-3, with 8 bases lining up with TRBD2. V gave up 1 base and J gave up 4 bases; unmatched junction bases: 8. Germline CDR1 SGHNT, CDR2 YYREEE (reference sequence). CDR3 length: 16 amino acids. The CDR3 here is CASSLPGGLGADTQYF. The CDR3 DNA is TGTGCCAGCAGCTTGCCGGGGGGGCTGGGGGCAGATACGCAGTATTTT.

CDR3 sequence reads: CASSQDYEDGYTF. CDR3 sequence (DNA): TGTGCCAGCAGCCAGGACTACGAGGATGGCTACACCTTC. The chain couples TRBV7-9 to TRBJ1-2; D gene uncertain. In germline, CDR1 is SEHNR, CDR2 FQNEAQ (reference sequence). The CDR3 is 13 residues long. The germline V and J ends were trimmed by 5 bases and 6 bases, with 13 bases remaining between them.

V usage is TRBV5-1 and J usage is TRBJ1-1; 8 bases map to TRBD1. Germline lookup yields CDR1 SGHRS and CDR2 YFSETQ. This CDR3 comprises 14 residues. The V and J ends lost 4 bases and 7 bases, in that order; junction bases with no gene match: 9. CDR3 coding DNA: TGCGCCAGCAGCACCGGACAGGGAACTAATGAAGCTTTCTTT. Its translation is CASSTGQGTNEAFF. The full variable domain, in which reference TRBV5-1 and TRBJ1-1 provide the parts outside the CDR3, is KAGVTQTPRYLIKTRGQQVTLSCSPISGHRSVSWYQQTPGQGLQFLFEYFSETQRNKGNFPGRFSGRQFSNSRSEMNVSTLELGDSALYLCASSTGQGTNEAFFGQGTRLTVV.

The gene calls are TRBV19 and TRBJ2-3, with TRBD2 matching 9 bases. The trim removed 2 bases at V and 7 bases at J, leaving 13 bases unmatched. This CDR3 has 17 residues. The germline gives CDR1 LNHDA, CDR2 SQIVND (reference sequence). CDR3 in DNA: TGTGCCAGTAGTATATCTATATTTGCGGGGGGGACCAATACGCAGTATTTT. Translation gives CASSISIFAGGTNTQYF.

The rearrangement joins TRBV6-5 to TRBJ2-5; D remains ambiguous. This CDR3 region has 13 residues. Trimming left V 0 bases short and J 4 bases short, with 6 bases between. CDR1 and CDR2 (germline): MNHEY, SVGAGI. The chain's CDR3 is CASSYSILETQYF. For the CDR3, the DNA is TGTGCCAGCAGTTACTCGATTCTAGAGACCCAGTACTTC.

The V gene is TRBV30, the J gene TRBJ1-2; D remains ambiguous. Trimming took 0 bases from V and 0 from J, leaving 11 bases between them. Germline V CDR1 and CDR2: GTSNPN, SVGIG (reference sequence). This CDR3 spans 15 amino acids. Here the CDR3 DNA reads TGTGCCTGGAGTGTACTAGGAAGAGCTAACTATGGCTACACCTTC. Residues: CAWSVLGRANYGYTF. The full variable domain, in which reference TRBV30 and TRBJ1-2 provide the parts outside the CDR3, is SQTIHQWPATLVQPVGSPLSLECTVEGTSNPNLYWYRQAAGRGLQLLFYSVGIGQISSEVPQNLSASRPQDRQFILSSKKLLLSDSGFYLCAWSVLGRANYGYTFGSGTRLTVV.

V and J are TRBV7-9 and TRBJ1-2; TRBD1 is a possible D gene (5 bases). This CDR3 spans 13 amino acids. Trimming took 2 bases from V and 8 from J, leaving 12 bases between them. In germline, CDR1 is SEHNR, CDR2 FQNEAQ (reference sequence). CDR3 sequence: CASSLPGLDGYTF. The CDR3 DNA is TGTGCCAGCAGCTTACCGGGACTGGACGGCTACACCTTC.

The chain carries TRBV10-2 and TRBJ1-5, with a possible D match to TRBD1 (6 bases). Germline V gene sequence: CDR1 WSHSY, CDR2 SAAADI. There are 16 residues in the CDR3. V was pared by 0 bases and J by 6 bases, with 15 bases between. CDR3: CASSESMTGRTQPQHF. CDR3 DNA: TGCGCCAGCAGTGAGTCTATGACAGGACGTACTCAGCCCCAGCATTTT.

The chain recombines TRBV25-1 with TRBJ1-4, with D tentatively TRBD1 (5 bases). The CDR3 runs to 15 residues. Germline V gives CDR1 MGHDK, CDR2 SYGVNS. V lost 5 bases and J lost 0, with 10 bases in between. The CDR3 nucleotides are TGTGCCAGCAGTACGGGGACTGCAACTAATGAAAAACTGTTTTTT. It specifies CASSTGTATNEKLFF.

V gene TRBV9 combines with J gene TRBJ2-5; TRBD2 might be the D (6 bases). Germline-derived CDR1 and CDR2 are SGDLS and YYNGEE. The CDR3 runs to 14 residues. V was trimmed by 4 bases and J by 5 bases, leaving 15 bases between them. The CDR3 reads CASSQGGVGETQYF. CDR3 nucleotides: TGTGCCAGCAGCCAGGGCGGGGTCGGGGAGACCCAGTACTTC.

This chain connects TRBV2 to TRBJ2-3; no reliable D call. The CDR3 has 14 residues. The V and J ends lost 4 bases and 1 base respectively, with 9 bases between them. Germline CDR1 is SNHLY and CDR2 is FYNNEI. This chain's CDR3 is CASSVGWGTDTQYF. CDR3 nucleotide sequence: TGTGCCAGCAGTGTTGGGTGGGGCACAGATACGCAGTATTTT.

This chain connects TRBV20-1 to TRBJ2-3; TRBD2 matches 12 bases. The CDR3 has 18 residues. Germline CDR1 DFQATT, CDR2 SNEGSKA (reference sequence). After removal of 3 bases from V and 0 bases from J, the junction contained 10 bases not matched to a gene. In DNA form, the CDR3 reads TGCAGTGCTAGTGGTCAAGGGACTAGCGGGCCTAGCACAGATACGCAGTATTTT. The encoded protein is CSASGQGTSGPSTDTQYF.

This rearrangement joins TRBV6-2 or TRBV6-3 to TRBJ2-2, with 7 bases identical to TRBD2. The CDR3 totals 14 residues. Per the germline V gene, CDR1 is MNHEY and CDR2 is SVGEGT. V lost 2 bases and J lost 5; bases outside the gene matches: 2. The CDR3 protein is CASSYGGETGELFF. DNA for the CDR3: TGTGCCAGCAGTTACGGGGGGGAAACCGGGGAGCTGTTTTTT.

The genes are TRBV6-2 or TRBV6-3 and TRBJ2-7, with a tentative D call TRBD2 (6 bases). V lost 2 bases, J lost 2 bases, and 13 bases lay in between. Germline values: CDR1 MNHEY, CDR2 SVGEGT. The CDR3 loop spans 15 amino acids. CDR3 in amino acids: CASSYGVADTYEQYF. In nucleotides, the CDR3 is TGTGCCAGCAGTTACGGAGTAGCGGACACCTACGAGCAGTACTTC.

This chain connects TRBV19 to TRBJ2-2, with D hard to call. The CDR3 spans 13 residues. Looked up from germline, CDR1 is LNHDA and CDR2 is SQIVND (reference sequence). CDR3 sequence reads: CAVTAENTGELFF. CDR3 in DNA: TGTGCAGTGACGGCAGAGAACACCGGGGAGCTGTTTTTT.

This clone was counted between two and nine times. The V and J genes are TRBV5-4 and TRBJ2-4; weak D call: TRBD2 (6 bases). Germline values: CDR1 SGHNT, CDR2 YYREEE (reference sequence). This CDR3 comprises 16 residues. V lost 0 bases and J lost 3, with 13 bases in between. The CDR3 loop is CASSLGGREDKNIQYF. The CDR3 bases are TGTGCCAGCAGCTTGGGGGGCAGGGAGGACAAAAACATTCAGTACTTC.

V usage is TRBV27 and J usage is TRBJ1-2; a possible D gene is TRBD1 (5 bases). The germline V gene encodes CDR1 MNHEY and CDR2 SMNVEV (reference sequence). Trimming left V 5 bases short and J 8 bases short, with 24 bases between. This CDR3 is 16 amino acids long. The CDR3 loop reads CASSPVPRDGSLGYTF. The DNA for the CDR3 is TGTGCCAGCAGTCCAGTACCCCGGGACGGATCTCTGGGCTACACCTTC.

The chain carries TRBV12-3 or TRBV12-4 and TRBJ2-7, with D possibly called TRBD1 or TRBD2 (6 bases each). The CDR3 runs to 12 residues. V shed 5 bases and J shed 6 bases, with 11 bases lying between them. The CDR3 here is CASSTGGLEQYF. The CDR3 DNA reads TGTGCCAGCAGTACCGGGGGCCTCGAGCAGTACTTC.

CDR3 nucleotide sequence: TGTGCCAGCAGCCGCAGGGCTAACTATGGCTACACCTTC. This sequence encodes CASSRRANYGYTF. The gene calls are TRBV5-6 and TRBJ1-2; possible D gene TRBD1, 5 bases. Germline V CDR1 and CDR2: SGHDT, YYEEEE. The ends were cut back, 4 bases at V and 0 bases at J, with 7 bases in the middle. The CDR3 is 13 amino acids.

The chain is built from TRBV5-6 and TRBJ2-5; 7 bases align to TRBD2. The junction had 1 base not matched to a gene; V was cut back by 2 bases and J by 6 bases. The germline CDR1 and CDR2 sequences are SGHDT and YYEEEE. The CDR3 contains 12 residues. In DNA, the CDR3 is TGTGCCAGCAGCTTACTAGCGCAGACCCAGTACTTC. Amino acid sequence: CASSLLAQTQYF.

The chain combines TRBV19 with TRBJ2-2, with D perhaps matching TRBD1 or TRBD2 (5 bases each). The germline V gene has CDR1 LNHDA and CDR2 SQIVND (reference sequence). Deletions cut 4 bases from V and 6 bases from J, with 15 bases between. This CDR3 has 15 amino acids. Here the CDR3 reads CASSSRDRGAGELFF. Written as DNA, the CDR3 is TGTGCCAGTAGTAGCCGGGACCGAGGGGCCGGGGAGCTGTTTTTT.

V and J are TRBV6-1 and TRBJ1-5, with D perhaps matching TRBD1 (5 bases). Germline V gene lookup returns CDR1 MNHNS and CDR2 SASEGT. With 0 bases removed from V and 4 bases from J, the gap between germline ends came to 13 bases. The CDR3 has 16 amino acids. CDR3 nucleotide sequence: TGTGCCAGCAGTGAAGCACTGGCCGAGGGGAATCAGCCCCAGCATTTT. This sequence encodes CASSEALAEGNQPQHF.

This rearrangement joins TRBV3-1 (or the pseudogene TRBV3-2) to TRBJ2-7; 10 bases line up with TRBD1. V shed 3 bases and J 3 bases; nucleotides not matched to a gene: 5. Germline V gives CDR1 LGHDT, CDR2 YNNKEL (reference sequence). This CDR3 has 15 residues. The CDR3 loop reads CASSQVRDRGYEQYF. In DNA, the CDR3 is TGTGCCAGCAGCCAGGTCCGGGACAGGGGCTACGAGCAGTACTTC.

The chain recombines TRBV5-1 with TRBJ1-2; D may be TRBD1 (6 bases). The length of the CDR3 is 13 residues. Germline V gene data show CDR1 as SGHRS and CDR2 as YFSETQ. V was cut by 2 bases and J by 4 bases, with 9 bases left in between. The CDR3 reads CASSLLGAYGYTF. The CDR3 DNA reads TGCGCCAGCAGCTTATTGGGGGCCTATGGCTACACCTTC.

This chain links TRBV13 with TRBJ2-2, with 7 bases that match TRBD1. With V trimmed by 5 bases and J by 2 bases, 11 bases remained unmatched. Germline CDR1 PRHDT, CDR2 FYEKMQ (reference sequence). This CDR3 is built from 17 residues. The CDR3 DNA reads TGTGCCAGCAGCAACCTCCGGGACAGAAAAAACACCGGGGAGCTGTTTTTT. Protein sequence: CASSNLRDRKNTGELFF.

For this clone: The same CDR3 also results from other DNA sequences found in this sample. The chain combines TRBV5-6 with TRBJ1-1; 7 positions agree with TRBD1. Trimming removed 1 base from V and 2 bases from J; junction bases left unmatched: 5. Per germline, CDR1 SGHDT and CDR2 YYEEEE. The CDR3 spans 15 residues. The chain's CDR3 is CASSLLNRGNTEAFF. The CDR3 DNA follows: TGTGCCAGCAGCTTGTTGAACAGGGGTAACACTGAAGCTTTCTTT.

The chain couples TRBV10-2 to TRBJ2-7; maybe TRBD2 (6 bases). Germline lookup yields CDR1 WSHSY and CDR2 SAAADI. The length of the CDR3 is 14 residues. V lost 6 bases to trimming and J lost 4 bases, with 16 bases between them. Here the CDR3 DNA reads TGCGCCAGCAGGCCGGGACCTCGGGGGTACGAGCAGTACTTC. Amino acids: CASRPGPRGYEQYF.

The chain has TRBV5-4 and TRBJ2-1, with D unclear. Trimming took 0 bases from V and 6 from J, leaving 7 bases between them. CDR3 length: 13 residues. Germline V lookup: CDR1 SGHNT, CDR2 YYREEE (reference sequence). CDR3 nucleotides: TGTGCCAGCAGCTTGGGCAGCATCAATGAGCAGTTCTTC. This sequence encodes CASSLGSINEQFF.

This chain uses TRBV5-1 with TRBJ2-5; TRBD1 might be the D (6 bases). The germline V and J ends were trimmed by 0 bases and 5 bases, with 11 bases remaining between them. Germline values: CDR1 SGHRS, CDR2 YFSETQ. The CDR3 is 14 residues long. The CDR3 nucleotides are TGCGCCAGCAGCTTGGTGGGCCAGGGGGAGACCCAGTACTTC. This gives the protein CASSLVGQGETQYF.

The chain recombines TRBV6-5 with TRBJ1-1; 7 nucleotides agree with TRBD1. The V and J ends lost 0 bases and 5 bases, in that order; junction bases with no gene match: 9. Germline V gene sequence: CDR1 MNHEY, CDR2 SVGAGI. This CDR3 contains 16 residues. The CDR3 DNA follows: TGTGCCAGCAGTTACTCGAGAGGGGGCGCGGGGACTGAAGCTTTCTTT. Protein: CASSYSRGGAGTEAFF.

Regarding this clone: The sample contains more than one DNA sequence encoding this CDR3. This chain connects TRBV6-2 or TRBV6-3 to TRBJ2-2; D ambiguous. Looked up from germline, CDR1 is MNHEY and CDR2 is SVGEGT. The CDR3 loop spans 13 amino acids. The V end was cut by 2 bases, the J end by 6 bases, with 7 bases between. The CDR3 reads CASSYGGPGELFF. CDR3 DNA: TGTGCCAGCAGTTACGGTGGACCCGGGGAGCTGTTTTTT.

This chain uses TRBV15 with TRBJ2-7; D is uncertain. The V gene lost 6 bases and the J gene lost 1 base, with 10 bases spanning the gap. CDR3 length: 13 residues. Germline-derived CDR1 and CDR2 are LNHNV and YYDKDF (reference sequence). The CDR3 is CATRPDASYEQYF. The CDR3 DNA reads as TGTGCCACCAGACCCGATGCTTCCTACGAGCAGTACTTC. Full variable domain (rest looked up from reference TRBV15 and TRBJ2-7): DAMVIQNPRYQVTQFGKPVTLSCSQTLNHNVMYWYQQKSSQAPKLLFHYYDKDFNNEADTPDNFQSRRPNTSFCFLDIRSPGLGDTAMYLCATRPDASYEQYFGPGTRLTVT.